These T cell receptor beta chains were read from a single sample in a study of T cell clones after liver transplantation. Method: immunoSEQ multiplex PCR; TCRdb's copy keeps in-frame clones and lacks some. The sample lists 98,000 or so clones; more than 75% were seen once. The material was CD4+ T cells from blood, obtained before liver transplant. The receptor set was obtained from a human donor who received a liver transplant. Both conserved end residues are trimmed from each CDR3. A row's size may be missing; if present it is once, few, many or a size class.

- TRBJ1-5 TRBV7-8 ASSSLGGGDQPQH
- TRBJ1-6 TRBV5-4 ASSPRTGEYNSPLH
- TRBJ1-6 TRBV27 ASSSDLGNSPLH
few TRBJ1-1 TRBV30 AWSVAPGQGFAF
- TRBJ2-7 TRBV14 ASSPDIGVSYEQY
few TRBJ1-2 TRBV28 ASMAGTPNGYT
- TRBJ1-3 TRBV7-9 ASSFFASADTIY
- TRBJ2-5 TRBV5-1 ASRGRTRTVTQETQY
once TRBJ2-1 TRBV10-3 AISDAQENEQF
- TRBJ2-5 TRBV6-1 ASSFRTGKGETQY
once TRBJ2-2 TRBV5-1 ASSFHNRGELF
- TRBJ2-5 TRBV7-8 ASSFNRETQY
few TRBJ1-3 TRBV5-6 ASSPVSSYSGNTIY
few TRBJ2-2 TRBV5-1 ASSLVGAGSITGELF